This entry lists 10 T cell receptor beta chains sequenced from one sample in a study of T cell changes during pregnancy in multiple sclerosis. Produced via immunoSEQ multiplex PCR; TCRdb's table is partial and in-frame only. This sample has tens of thousands of clones; around nine tenths occur once, and the top ten carry approximately 3.3%. The sample in question was peripheral blood, obtained after pregnancy. These receptors were taken from a female donor in good health, enrolled as a control in a pregnancy study.

The chain joins TRBV19 to TRBJ2-7, with TRBD2 identical over 9 bases. The CDR3 sequence is 16 residues long. With 3 bases clipped from V and 0 bases from J, the junction kept 6 bases outside the gene matches. Germline CDR1 is LNHDA and CDR2 is SQIVND (reference sequence). The CDR3 DNA follows: TGTGCCAGTAGTATTGCTGGTAGCGGGGGCTCCTACGAGCAGTACTTC. As protein: CASSIAGSGGSYEQYF. Drawing the rest from reference TRBV19 and TRBJ2-7, the complete variable domain is DGGITQSPKYLFRKEGQNVTLSCEQNLNHDAMYWYRQDPGQGLRLIYYSQIVNDFQKGDIAEGYSVSREKKESFPLTVTSAQKNPTAFYLCASSIAGSGGSYEQYFGPGTRLTVT.

The chain couples TRBV9 to TRBJ2-2; 15 bases are shared with TRBD2. Losses at the gene ends were 3 bases for V and 2 bases for J; bases not matched to a gene: 5. The CDR3 is made up of 18 amino acids. Germline V gives CDR1 SGDLS, CDR2 YYNGEE. In DNA form, the CDR3 reads TGTGCCAGCAGCGGGAGGACTAGCGGGAGGGCCAACACCGGGGAGCTGTTTTTT. Its translation is CASSGRTSGRANTGELFF. The complete variable domain, with remaining parts taken from reference TRBV9 and TRBJ2-2, reads DSGVTQTPKHLITATGQRVTLRCSPRSGDLSVYWYQQSLDQGLQFLIQYYNGEERAKGNILERFSAQQFPDLHSELNLSSLELGDSALYFCASSGRTSGRANTGELFFGEGSRLTVL.

The chain is built from TRBV25-1 and TRBJ2-5, with D maybe TRBD1 (8 bases). The CDR3 is 14 residues long. Germline loops: CDR1 MGHDK, CDR2 SYGVNS. V lost 8 bases and J 5 bases, leaving 18 bases between the germline ends. CDR3 sequence reads: CASGWTGREETQYF. CDR3 in DNA: TGTGCCAGCGGATGGACAGGGCGGGAGGAGACCCAGTACTTC.

The rearrangement joins TRBV7-2 to TRBJ2-7; 9 bases match TRBD2. Trimming at V came to 4 bases and at J to 2 bases, leaving 6 bases not matched to a gene. The CDR3 is 15 amino acids. Looked up from germline, CDR1 is SGHTA and CDR2 is FQGNSA. CDR3: CASSSTSGPAYEQYF. The CDR3 DNA follows: TGTGCCAGCAGCTCTACTAGCGGGCCCGCCTACGAGCAGTACTTC.

The gene calls are TRBV7-2 and TRBJ1-5, with D possibly matching TRBD1 (5 bases). V was cut by 3 bases and J by 1 base, with 7 bases left in between. The CDR3 has 14 residues. CDR1 SGHTA and CDR2 FQGNSA come from the germline V gene. The CDR3 here is CASSLQGSNQPQHF. In nucleotides, the CDR3 is TGTGCCAGCAGCTTGCAGGGAAGCAATCAGCCCCAGCATTTT.

The chain has TRBV6-5 and TRBJ1-1; the match to TRBD1 covers 7 bases. The J segment lost 0 bases and the V segment lost 4 bases, leaving 5 bases of the junction unmatched. The CDR3 has 15 residues. CDR1 is MNHEY, CDR2 SVGAGI, per germline. The chain's CDR3 is CASSSPTGMNTEAFF. In DNA form, the CDR3 reads TGTGCCAGCAGTTCCCCGACAGGGATGAACACTGAAGCTTTCTTT.

The V gene is TRBV7-2, the J gene TRBJ1-2; 11 bases fit TRBD1. Germline V gene data show CDR1 as SGHTA and CDR2 as FQGNSA. The CDR3 totals 15 residues. Trimming took 5 bases from V and 6 from J; bases not matched to a gene: 8. The CDR3 region is CASSPRTGGADGYTF. The CDR3 nucleotides are TGTGCCAGCAGCCCACGGACAGGGGGCGCAGATGGCTACACCTTC.

J is TRBJ1-1 and V is TRBV18, with TRBD1 matching 7 bases. CDR3 length: 16 amino acids. The V gene end was trimmed by 3 bases and the J gene end by 0 bases; junction bases not matched to a gene: 7. Per the germline V gene, CDR1 is KGHSH and CDR2 is LQKENI. The CDR3 nucleotides read TGTGCCAGCTCACCGGAGGGACAGCCTTTGAACACTGAAGCTTTCTTT. It encodes CASSPEGQPLNTEAFF.

Here the CDR3 reads CSGTDRARGNEQFF. DNA for the CDR3: TGCAGCGGCACGGACAGGGCTAGGGGCAATGAGCAGTTCTTC. The chain employs TRBV29-1 and TRBJ2-1; 8 bases are shared with TRBD1. In germline, CDR1 is SQVTM, CDR2 ANQGSEA. V lost 7 bases and J lost 6; bases outside the gene matches: 11. This CDR3 contains 14 residues.

The chain joins TRBV27 to TRBJ2-1; possibly TRBD1 for D (5 bases). The CDR3 sequence is 16 residues long. V gave up 0 bases and J gave up 3 bases, with 12 bases separating them. Germline values: CDR1 MNHEY, CDR2 SMNVEV (reference sequence). CDR3: CASSLSSGNLYNEQFF. CDR3 sequence (DNA): TGTGCCAGCAGTTTATCCTCAGGGAACCTCTACAATGAGCAGTTCTTC.